This entry features one TCR beta chain sequence. This sample is part of a study of blood T cell repertoires in COVID-19. In the study overall: Samples representing acute and convalescent COVID-19 were sourced from the United States, Italy and Spain. T cells, B-cell-depleted T cells, or PBMCs provided the cDNA or gDNA that served as material.

Germline values: CDR1 SNHLY, CDR2 FYNNEI. V was trimmed by 4 bases and J by 7 bases, leaving 22 bases between them. The CDR3 is made up of 17 amino acids. Per the study methods: Reference gene primer amplification in the assay estimated nucleated cell counts. The protocol was immunoSEQ multiplex PCR, while the TCRdb copy is restricted to in-frame clones and leaves out a portion. V and J calls and clone size come straight from that table; D and trimming were deduced from the DNA. The profile shows some 200,000 clones, 65% to 90% of them singletons. Sequences were obtained from peripheral blood. V is TRBV2 and J is TRBJ1-4; D unresolved. The origin of this receptor is a man older than 75 with acute or convalescent COVID-19. In DNA, the CDR3 is TGTGCCAGCAGTGCCAACAAACAGTTAGATCGAAGTGAAAAACTGTTTTTT. Amino acid sequence: CASSANKQLDRSEKLFF.